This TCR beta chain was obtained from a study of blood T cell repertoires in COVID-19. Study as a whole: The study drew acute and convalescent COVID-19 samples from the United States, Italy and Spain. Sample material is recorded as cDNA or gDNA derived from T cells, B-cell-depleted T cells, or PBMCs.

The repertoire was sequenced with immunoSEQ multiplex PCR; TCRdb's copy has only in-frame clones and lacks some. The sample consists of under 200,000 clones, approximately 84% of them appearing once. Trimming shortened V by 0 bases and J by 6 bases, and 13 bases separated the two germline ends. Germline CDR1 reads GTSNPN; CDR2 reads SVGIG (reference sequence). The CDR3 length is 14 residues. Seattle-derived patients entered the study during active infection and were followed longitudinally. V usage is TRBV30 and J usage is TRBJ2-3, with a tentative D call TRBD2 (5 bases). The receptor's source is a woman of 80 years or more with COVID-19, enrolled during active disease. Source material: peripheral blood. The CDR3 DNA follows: TGTGCCTGGAGTGTTGGACTCCTGGGGGATACGCAGTATTTT. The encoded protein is CAWSVGLLGDTQYF. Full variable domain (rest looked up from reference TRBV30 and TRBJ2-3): SQTIHQWPATLVQPVGSPLSLECTVEGTSNPNLYWYRQAAGRGLQLLFYSVGIGQISSEVPQNLSASRPQDRQFILSSKKLLLSDSGFYLCAWSVGLLGDTQYFGPGTRLTVL.